Below, one T cell receptor (beta chain) is given with its context. The primer mix had 60 Vbeta and 13 Jbeta primers. Clones were read by immunoSEQ multiplex PCR, and TCRdb kept only the in-frame ones, dropping some. The data hold about 160,000 clones, with about 80% observed a single time. This record comes from a study of cytomegalovirus exposure and HLA in healthy donors. J was trimmed by 3 bases and V by 0 bases; bases with no gene match: 8. The CDR3 length is 16 residues. Germline values: CDR1 LGHNA, CDR2 YNFKEQ. J is TRBJ2-7 and V is TRBV4-2, with 7 bases that match TRBD2. The source of this sequence is a woman aged 50 to 60 in good health and CMV-seronegative. The sequencing input was PBMCs. This CDR3 is CASSQEMGGKGYEQYF. CDR3 bases: TGTGCCAGCAGCCAAGAGATGGGGGGGAAAGGCTACGAGCAGTACTTC.